This T cell receptor (beta chain) was obtained from a study of identical twins. Study-wide results and limits: Insertions ran lower in abundant cord blood beta clonotypes, though not in memory repertoires.

Template switching added a universal primer binding site, and final cDNA carried unique molecular identifiers. TCRdb ran MiXCR on the 5' RACE reads and lists one entry per CDR3 protein. This sample has roughly 250,000 distinct CDR3 sequences; roughly 13% occur once, and the top ten carry 8.8%. This clonotype has a handful of counts. Its antigen remains unknown. A much bigger clone sits one base away, suggesting this may be a read error. The CDR3 totals 14 residues. Germline loops: CDR1 MNHNS, CDR2 SASEGT. Trimming pared 3 bases from V and 0 bases from J, leaving 6 bases between. The V and J genes are TRBV6-1 and TRBJ1-5; tentatively, D is TRBD1 (5 bases). This TCR came from a woman aged 18-29 years in good health. Sequenced material: memory (CD45RO+) T cells sorted from blood. This CDR3 is CASSDRDSNQPQHF. CDR3 sequence (DNA): TGTGCCAGCAGTGACAGGGATAGCAATCAGCCCCAGCATTTT.